These 32 T cell receptor beta chains originate from one sample sequenced in a study of post-analysis software for immune sequencing data. Presence of unique molecular identifiers characterized the TCR beta cDNA libraries. TCRdb independently ran MiXCR on the PCR reads; one entry per CDR3 protein. The sample comprises about 500,000 distinct CDR3 sequences, nearly 45% of which are singletons, and over 10% rests with the top ten. These receptors have no identified antigens. Overall study findings and caveats: Five TRBV segments were significantly more frequent in patients than in controls. TRBV5-6, TRBV5-1 and TRBV20-1 were among these segments.

Sequenced material: blood. All receptors derive from a girl aged 5 to 17 with multiple sclerosis.

This chain uses TRBV12-3 or TRBV12-4 with TRBJ2-5; TRBD1 matches 11 bases. With 5 bases clipped from V and 4 bases from J, the junction kept 9 bases outside the gene matches. The CDR3 extends over 16 amino acids. CDR3 in amino acids: CASSPWRTGGAETQYF. The DNA of the CDR3 is TGTGCCAGCAGTCCGTGGAGGACAGGGGGCGCAGAGACCCAGTACTTC.

This chain uses TRBV12-3 or TRBV12-4 with TRBJ2-1; maybe TRBD2 (6 bases). V dropped 3 bases and J dropped 7 bases, with 13 bases sitting between them. The CDR3 loop spans 14 amino acids. CDR3 residues: CASSFGGTSNEQFF. The CDR3 DNA sequence: TGTGCCAGCAGTTTCGGAGGGACTTCAAATGAGCAGTTCTTC.

In this sample, this clonotype turned up a few times. The V and J genes are TRBV7-9 and TRBJ2-3, with 11 positions matching TRBD2. Germline V gene lookup returns CDR1 SEHNR and CDR2 FQNEAQ (reference sequence). This CDR3 spans 17 amino acids. Trimming cost V 5 bases and J 2 bases; bases outside gene matches: 9. The CDR3 nucleotides are TGTGCCAGCAGCGCTACTAGCGGGAGTCTCATCACAGATACGCAGTATTTT. Its protein is CASSATSGSLITDTQYF.

This clonotype was seen a handful of times. DNA of the CDR3: TGTGCCAGCAGTCACCAGCGGGGGGCGACTGGCGAGACCCAGTACTTC. It yields the protein CASSHQRGATGETQYF. This chain connects TRBV7-2 to TRBJ2-5; 9 bases align to TRBD2. Per the germline V gene, CDR1 is SGHTA and CDR2 is FQGNSA. There are 16 residues in the CDR3. The V segment lost 6 bases and the J segment 5 bases; nucleotides outside the gene matches: 13.

This clonotype was picked up one time. The V gene is TRBV5-1, the J gene TRBJ2-3, with D uncertain. V was trimmed by 5 bases and J by 1 base, leaving 17 bases between them. The length of the CDR3 is 16 residues. Germline V gives CDR1 SGHRS, CDR2 YFSETQ. CDR3 protein: CASSTPVLEGTDTQYF. The CDR3 DNA reads as TGCGCCAGCAGTACTCCGGTACTCGAAGGCACAGATACGCAGTATTTT.

The rearrangement uses TRBV29-1 and TRBJ2-7; D may match TRBD1 or TRBD2 (5 bases each). V was clipped by 4 bases and J by 1 base, with 11 bases between them. Germline loops: CDR1 SQVTM, CDR2 ANQGSEA. The CDR3 runs to 13 residues. The CDR3 region has the DNA TGCAGCGTTGTGGGGGTACGGTCCTACGAGCAGTACTTC. Protein: CSVVGVRSYEQYF.

This rearrangement joins TRBV6-2 or TRBV6-3 to TRBJ1-1; weak D call: TRBD1 (5 bases). V was pared by 2 bases and J by 0 bases, with 7 bases between. In germline, CDR1 is MNHEY, CDR2 SVGEGT. The CDR3 has 14 amino acids. For the CDR3, the DNA is TGTGCCAGCAGTTACGAGGGGCTGAACACTGAAGCTTTCTTT. Protein: CASSYEGLNTEAFF.

The genes are TRBV29-1 and TRBJ2-5; 12 positions match TRBD1. CDR1 SQVTM and CDR2 ANQGSEA come from the germline V gene. CDR3 length: 17 amino acids. Trimming at V came to 4 bases and at J to 5 bases, leaving 14 bases not matched to a gene. CDR3 coding DNA: TGCAGCGTTGGTTCCGCCCGGGGACAGGGGGCGGGGGAGACCCAGTACTTC. Its translation is CSVGSARGQGAGETQYF.

The chain recombines TRBV20-1 with TRBJ2-3; D is undetermined. Germline CDR1 DFQATT, CDR2 SNEGSKA (reference sequence). This CDR3 is built from 11 residues. V was clipped by 7 bases and J by 2 bases, with 7 bases between them. CDR3 DNA: TGCAGTGAAAGCTCCACAGATACGCAGTATTTT. This encodes CSESSTDTQYF.

The V gene is TRBV18, the J gene TRBJ1-2; TRBD1 is a possible D gene (6 bases). V was clipped by 2 bases and J by 5 bases, with 12 bases between them. Germline V gene sequence: CDR1 KGHSH, CDR2 LQKENI. The CDR3 is made up of 14 amino acids. DNA for the CDR3: TGTGCCAGCTCACCAGACGGGCAGGGGTATGGCTACACCTTC. Amino acids: CASSPDGQGYGYTF.

J is TRBJ2-3 and V is TRBV20-1; TRBD2 agrees at 15 bases. J lost 3 bases, V lost 5 bases, and 3 bases had no gene match. CDR3 length equals 15 residues. Germline V gene sequence: CDR1 DFQATT, CDR2 SNEGSKA (reference sequence). The CDR3 region has the DNA TGCAGTGCTCGAGGGACTAGCGGGAGGACAGATACGCAGTATTTT. The encoded protein is CSARGTSGRTDTQYF.

V usage is TRBV4-2 and J usage is TRBJ2-1; 7 bases are shared with TRBD1. This CDR3 contains 16 residues. Germline V gene sequence: CDR1 LGHNA, CDR2 YNFKEQ. V lost 4 bases, J lost 4 bases, and 10 bases stayed unmatched. The CDR3 nucleotides read TGTGCCAGCAGCCGGAACCGGGACAGACCTTACAATGAGCAGTTCTTC. This encodes CASSRNRDRPYNEQFF.

V gene TRBV4-1 combines with J gene TRBJ2-7; D could derive from TRBD1 or TRBD2 (5 bases each). V lost 5 bases and J 5 bases, leaving 25 bases between the germline ends. This CDR3 has 17 residues. The germline V gene has CDR1 MGHRA and CDR2 YSYEKL. The CDR3 region is CASSEGVTAEPPHEQYF. The CDR3 region has the DNA TGCGCCAGCAGCGAAGGTGTGACAGCGGAGCCCCCCCACGAGCAGTACTTC.

The chain is built from TRBV20-1 and TRBJ2-7, with TRBD2 matching 8 bases. The CDR3 runs to 15 residues. J was trimmed by 3 bases and V by 4 bases; bases with no gene match: 11. CDR1 is DFQATT, CDR2 SNEGSKA, per germline (reference sequence). The CDR3 loop is CSANYASSGFYEQYF. The CDR3 DNA reads as TGCAGTGCTAATTATGCGTCTAGCGGGTTCTACGAGCAGTACTTC.

The CDR3 DNA follows: TGTGCCAGCAGCCGGGACTTCACAGATACGCAGTATTTT. It yields the protein CASSRDFTDTQYF. The chain is built from TRBV7-2 and TRBJ2-3; D might be TRBD2 (6 bases). V was clipped by 5 bases and J by 2 bases, with 8 bases between them. Looked up from germline, CDR1 is SGHTA and CDR2 is FQGNSA. The CDR3 has 13 residues.

The chain couples TRBV9 to TRBJ2-1; 8 nucleotides match TRBD2. After removal of 0 bases from V and 3 bases from J, the junction contained 5 bases not matched to a gene. Germline values: CDR1 SGDLS, CDR2 YYNGEE. This CDR3 has 16 amino acids. The CDR3 region has the DNA TGTGCCAGCAGCGTAGAACCTAGCGGGCTCTACAATGAGCAGTTCTTC. Translated, it gives CASSVEPSGLYNEQFF.

The chain employs TRBV7-2 and TRBJ2-7, with TRBD2 identical over 9 bases. Germline assignment: CDR1 SGHTA and CDR2 FQGNSA. The J segment lost 2 bases and the V segment lost 2 bases, leaving 4 bases of the junction unmatched. CDR3 length equals 15 residues. The CDR3 region has the DNA TGTGCCAGCAGCTTAAGAGGCGGGAGGGCCTACGAGCAGTACTTC. Translating gives CASSLRGGRAYEQYF.

The sample holds a few counts of this clonotype. V usage is TRBV5-5 and J usage is TRBJ2-1; the D gene is possibly TRBD1 (5 bases). Germline V lookup: CDR1 SGHKS, CDR2 YYEKEE (reference sequence). V was trimmed by 4 bases and J by 8 bases, leaving 19 bases between them. CDR3 length: 15 residues. The CDR3 spells CASSPTRQMWDEQFF. CDR3 bases: TGTGCCAGCAGCCCCACCCGACAGATGTGGGATGAGCAGTTCTTC.

The V call is TRBV7-2, the J call TRBJ2-1; D gene ambiguous. V gave up 5 bases and J gave up 3 bases, with 17 bases separating them. Germline values: CDR1 SGHTA, CDR2 FQGNSA. The CDR3 is 16 amino acids. CDR3 residues: CASSPNEPLFYNEQFF. The DNA for the CDR3 is TGTGCCAGCAGCCCTAATGAACCCCTTTTCTACAATGAGCAGTTCTTC.

The chain has TRBV7-8 and TRBJ2-7; the D is unclear. The end of the DNA aligns better with TRBJ2-5, so the J call may be wrong. CDR3 length: 13 amino acids. Germline loops: CDR1 SGHVS, CDR2 FQNEAQ. This CDR3 is CASSRSNQETQYF. The CDR3 bases are TGTGCCAGCAGCCGAAGCAACCAAGAGACCCAGTACTTC.

The sample holds a few counts of this clonotype. The CDR3, as DNA: TGTGCCAGCAGCGTACAGGGACTTGGGGCCAACGTCCTGACTTTC. Translated, it gives CASSVQGLGANVLTF. The chain employs TRBV13 and TRBJ2-6; tentatively, D is TRBD1 or TRBD2 (6 bases each). This CDR3 region has 15 residues. The V gene's germline CDR1 is PRHDT and CDR2 FYEKMQ (reference sequence). The V gene lost 5 bases and the J gene lost 3 bases, with 11 bases spanning the gap.

The chain employs TRBV20-1 and TRBJ1-6, with D maybe TRBD1 (6 bases). The CDR3 totals 18 residues. Germline CDR1 and CDR2: DFQATT and SNEGSKA (reference sequence). V lost 0 bases, J lost 3 bases, and 18 bases lay in between. This CDR3 reads CSARDPISGQSYNSPLHF. As DNA, the CDR3 is TGCAGTGCTAGAGATCCGATTTCAGGACAGAGCTATAATTCACCCCTCCACTTT.

This sequence joins TRBV7-3 and TRBJ2-5, with D tentatively TRBD1 (6 bases). V was clipped by 3 bases and J by 11 bases, with 19 bases between them. The CDR3 is 14 residues long. Germline lookup yields CDR1 SGHTA and CDR2 FQGTGA. In DNA, the CDR3 is TGTGCCAGCAGCTTGGACAGTTTTACAAATGAGCAGTACTTC. Its translation: CASSLDSFTNEQYF. Drawing the rest from reference TRBV7-3 and TRBJ2-5, the complete variable domain is GAGVSQTPSNKVTEKGKYVELRCDPISGHTALYWYRQSLGQGPEFLIYFQGTGAADDSGLPNDRFFAVRPEGSVSTLKIQRTERGDSAVYLCASSLDSFTNEQYFGPGTRLLVL.

This clonotype was observed a few times. This chain links TRBV29-1 with TRBJ1-2; D gene ambiguous. The CDR3 is 11 amino acids. V shed 3 bases and J shed 5 bases, with 7 bases lying between them. Looked up from germline, CDR1 is SQVTM and CDR2 is ANQGSEA. This CDR3 is CSVDRQYGYTF. In nucleotides, the CDR3 is TGCAGCGTTGATAGACAATATGGCTACACCTTC. Filled out from reference TRBV29-1 and TRBJ1-2, the complete variable domain reads SAVISQKPSRDICQRGTSLTIQCQVDSQVTMMFWYRQQPGQSLTLIATANQGSEATYESGFVIDKFPISRPNLTFSTLTVSNMSPEDSSIYLCSVDRQYGYTFGSGTRLTVV.

This clonotype was picked up many times. The chain has TRBV10-2 and TRBJ2-7, with 7 bases aligning to TRBD1. Germline CDR1 WSHSY, CDR2 SAAADI. With 6 bases clipped from V and 0 bases from J, the junction kept 8 bases outside the gene matches. This CDR3 region has 15 residues. CDR3 in amino acids: CASRTEQGNSYEQYF. CDR3 nucleotide sequence: TGCGCCAGCAGGACAGAACAGGGGAACTCCTACGAGCAGTACTTC.

This chain links TRBV27 with TRBJ2-5, with 8 bases aligning to TRBD1. The last part of the DNA fits TRBJ2-7 better; the J call may be wrong. CDR3 length: 14 residues. Per the germline V gene, CDR1 is MNHEY and CDR2 is SMNVEV (reference sequence). The CDR3, as DNA: TGTGCCAGCAGTTTAAGGACAGGGACTTTCGAGCAGTACTTC. Translation: CASSLRTGTFEQYF.

The rearrangement joins TRBV4-3 to TRBJ1-5; D might be TRBD1 (5 bases). This CDR3 spans 14 amino acids. V lost 0 bases and J lost 7, with 10 bases in between. Germline V gene lookup returns CDR1 LGHNA and CDR2 YSLEER. CDR3: CASSQDFGGQPQHF. The CDR3 DNA is TGCGCCAGCAGCCAAGATTTTGGGGGACAGCCCCAGCATTTT.

This clonotype turned up a few times. V gene TRBV20-1 combines with J gene TRBJ2-7; the D gene is possibly TRBD2 (6 bases). V lost 6 bases and J 4 bases, leaving 16 bases between the germline ends. The length of the CDR3 is 13 residues. Looked up from germline, CDR1 is DFQATT and CDR2 is SNEGSKA (reference sequence). The CDR3 nucleotides read TGCAGTGCACAACGACTAGTTCAATACGAGCAGTACTTC. Translated: CSAQRLVQYEQYF.

Regarding this clonotype: This sequence may be a read error, since a much larger clone differs from it by one base. The rearrangement joins TRBV7-3 to TRBJ2-7; TRBD2 is a possible D gene (6 bases). The J call may be wrong; the DNA end is better matched by TRBJ2-5. This CDR3 has 14 amino acids. CDR1 and CDR2 (germline): SGHTA, FQGTGA. The DNA of the CDR3 is TGTGCCAGCAGCTTAACTCCTAGCGCTGAGACCCAGTACTTC. It yields the protein CASSLTPSAETQYF.

This chain connects TRBV3-1 to TRBJ1-1; 8 bases map to TRBD1. Germline CDR1 is LGHDT and CDR2 is YNNKEL (reference sequence). V lost 5 bases, J lost 5 bases, and 7 bases stayed unmatched. The CDR3 loop spans 14 amino acids. In nucleotides, the CDR3 is TGTGCCAGCAGCACTCAGGGGGCATGGACTGAAGCTTTCTTT. The encoded protein is CASSTQGAWTEAFF.

This clonotype occurred a few times. V usage is TRBV21-1 and J usage is TRBJ2-3; TRBD2 is the table's D call and was not checked against the DNA. TRBV21-1 is listed as a pseudogene. This CDR3 is built from 13 residues. In DNA form, the CDR3 reads TGTGCCATCACTAGCGGGAGGGGGGATACGCAGTATTTT. Protein product: CAITSGRGDTQYF.

The CDR3 loop reads CASGRGSPYEQYF. CDR3 DNA: TGTGCCAGCGGGAGGGGTTCCCCTTACGAGCAGTACTTC. The chain recombines TRBV12-3 or TRBV12-4 with TRBJ2-7; the match to TRBD2 covers 7 bases. J gave up 4 bases and V 8 bases, and 8 bases lay outside the gene matches. This CDR3 is 13 amino acids long.